The 28 T cell receptor beta chains presented below share a single source sample, sequenced in a study of blood T cell repertoires in COVID-19. Here immunoSEQ multiplex PCR was the method, and the copy in TCRdb shows in-frame clones only, minus some. The sample holds 110,000 to 150,000 clones, 70% to 90% seen once. The sample consisted of peripheral blood. The origin of the receptors is a woman of 80 years or more with acute or convalescent COVID-19.

The chain carries TRBV7-9 and TRBJ1-5; D remains unclear. In germline, CDR1 is SEHNR, CDR2 FQNEAQ (reference sequence). This CDR3 is 12 amino acids long. The V gene lost 3 bases and the J gene lost 7 bases, with 7 bases spanning the gap. CDR3 residues: CASSFGPQPQHF. The CDR3 region has the DNA TGTGCCAGCAGCTTTGGGCCCCAGCCCCAGCATTTT.

V usage is TRBV29-1 and J usage is TRBJ1-2; TRBD1 is a possible D gene (5 bases). The ends were cut back, 6 bases at V and 2 bases at J, with 10 bases in the middle. CDR3 length: 12 residues. Germline assignment: CDR1 SQVTM and CDR2 ANQGSEA. CDR3 nucleotide sequence: TGCAGCGTAAGGACAACGAACTATGGCTACACCTTC. Encoded protein: CSVRTTNYGYTF. Drawing the rest from reference TRBV29-1 and TRBJ1-2, the complete variable domain is SAVISQKPSRDICQRGTSLTIQCQVDSQVTMMFWYRQQPGQSLTLIATANQGSEATYESGFVIDKFPISRPNLTFSTLTVSNMSPEDSSIYLCSVRTTNYGYTFGSGTRLTVV.

J is TRBJ1-5 and V is TRBV30; TRBD1 matches 11 bases. V was clipped by 4 bases and J by 4 bases; unmatched bases: 9. The germline V gene encodes CDR1 GTSNPN and CDR2 SVGIG (reference sequence). The CDR3 sequence is 16 residues long. CDR3 region: CAWTKGDRGVNQPQHF. The CDR3 DNA reads as TGTGCCTGGACCAAGGGGGACAGGGGGGTTAATCAGCCCCAGCATTTT.

This clone has just a few counts. The rearrangement uses TRBV5-1 and TRBJ1-1, with D possibly being TRBD1 (5 bases). The CDR3 runs to 14 residues. Germline CDR1 SGHRS, CDR2 YFSETQ. With 1 base removed from V and 4 bases from J, the gap between germline ends came to 11 bases. This chain's CDR3 is CASSLQDKGTEAFF. The DNA of the CDR3 is TGCGCCAGCAGCTTGCAGGACAAAGGCACTGAAGCTTTCTTT.

This clone occurred once. This chain links TRBV2 with TRBJ2-7, with a weak D call TRBD1 (6 bases). The CDR3 sequence is 13 residues long. Trimming took 8 bases from V and 2 from J, leaving 13 bases between them. Germline values: CDR1 SNHLY, CDR2 FYNNEI. The DNA for the CDR3 is TGTGCCAGCTCCCTAGGGGGTACCTACGAGCAGTACTTC. Protein sequence: CASSLGGTYEQYF.

The gene calls are TRBV6-4 and TRBJ2-5; 8 nucleotides align to TRBD2. The CDR3 runs to 18 residues. The trim removed 0 bases at V and 0 bases at J, leaving 9 bases unmatched. Germline values: CDR1 MRHNA, CDR2 SNTAGT. CDR3 region: CASSDSNPSGGDQETQYF. In nucleotides, the CDR3 is TGTGCCAGCAGTGACTCAAACCCCTCGGGGGGGGACCAAGAGACCCAGTACTTC.

The rearrangement links TRBV2 to TRBJ1-1; D unclear. Germline V gene data show CDR1 as SNHLY and CDR2 as FYNNEI. CDR3 size: 11 residues. The V end was cut by 8 bases, the J end by 1 base, with 5 bases between. CDR3 sequence: CASLKNTEAFF. The CDR3 region has the DNA TGTGCCAGCTTAAAGAACACTGAAGCTTTCTTT. The full variable domain, with the rest looked up from reference TRBV2 and TRBJ1-1, is EPEVTQTPSHQVTQMGQEVILRCVPISNHLYFYWYRQILGQKVEFLVSFYNNEISEKSEIFDDQFSVERPDGSNFTLKIRSTKLEDSAMYFCASLKNTEAFFGQGTRLTVV.

The chain combines TRBV18 with TRBJ1-2; D call uncertain. CDR3 size: 17 residues. Trimming shortened V by 0 bases and J by 4 bases, and 18 bases separated the two germline ends. Germline-derived CDR1 and CDR2 are KGHSH and LQKENI. The CDR3 protein is CASSPPSLAISGYGYTF. In DNA form, the CDR3 reads TGTGCCAGCTCACCACCATCGTTGGCGATCTCGGGCTATGGCTACACCTTC.

This clone showed up just once. This chain connects TRBV5-1 to TRBJ1-1, with D perhaps TRBD1 (5 bases). In germline, CDR1 is SGHRS, CDR2 YFSETQ. V was cut by 1 base and J by 3 bases, with 13 bases left in between. The CDR3 has 15 residues. CDR3 in amino acids: CASSLTRIGDTEAFF. In nucleotides, the CDR3 is TGCGCCAGCAGCTTGACACGGATAGGGGACACTGAAGCTTTCTTT.

This chain joins TRBV10-3 and TRBJ2-6, with 8 bases lining up with TRBD1. This CDR3 has 16 amino acids. From germline, CDR1 is ENHRY and CDR2 SYGVKD. V was pared by 10 bases and J by 4 bases, with 12 bases of the junction left unmatched. The chain's CDR3 is CASGLQGAEGANVLTF. CDR3 coding DNA: TGTGCCAGCGGCCTCCAGGGGGCGGAGGGGGCCAACGTCCTGACTTTC.

CDR3 DNA: TGTGCCAGTAGTCCGACAAGAAACTATGGCTACACCTTC. Its translation is CASSPTRNYGYTF. V gene TRBV19 combines with J gene TRBJ1-2; D not resolved. From germline, CDR1 is LNHDA and CDR2 SQIVND (reference sequence). CDR3 size: 13 residues. The ends were cut back, 5 bases at V and 2 bases at J, with 9 bases in the middle.

The chain couples TRBV7-9 to TRBJ2-5; TRBD1 aligns across 10 bases. The CDR3 totals 15 residues. Germline CDR1 reads SEHNR; CDR2 reads FQNEAQ (reference sequence). The V and J ends lost 5 bases and 3 bases, in that order; junction bases with no gene match: 6. The CDR3 sequence is CASSAWGQGKETQYF. DNA for the CDR3: TGTGCCAGCAGCGCTTGGGGACAGGGGAAAGAGACCCAGTACTTC.

The rearrangement uses TRBV11-3 and TRBJ1-1; D is unclear. Germline CDR1 SGHNT, CDR2 YENEEA. Trimming stripped 5 bases from V and 1 base from J, with 8 bases between. The CDR3 sequence is 13 residues long. The chain's CDR3 is CASSIRQNTEAFF. The DNA for the CDR3 is TGTGCCAGCAGCATACGACAGAACACTGAAGCTTTCTTT.

The chain links TRBV27 to TRBJ2-3; 7 bases agree with TRBD2. Germline V CDR1 and CDR2: MNHEY, SMNVEV (reference sequence). V lost 1 base and J lost 1; bases outside the gene matches: 5. The CDR3 sequence is 16 residues long. The CDR3 here is CASSLYALAGTDTQYF. CDR3 coding DNA: TGTGCCAGCAGTTTATACGCGCTAGCGGGCACAGATACGCAGTATTTT.

This chain's CDR3 is CASSLDPGRGEKLFF. The CDR3 nucleotides read TGCGCCAGCAGCTTGGACCCAGGGCGGGGTGAAAAACTGTTTTTT. The chain carries TRBV5-1 and TRBJ1-4; weak D call: TRBD1 (5 bases). This CDR3 region has 15 residues. The V gene lost 0 bases and the J gene lost 7 bases, with 13 bases spanning the gap. The germline V gene has CDR1 SGHRS and CDR2 YFSETQ.

The DNA of the CDR3 is TGTGCCTGGAGTGGGGTGACAACCAATCAGCCCCAGCATTTT. Translation: CAWSGVTTNQPQHF. The V and J genes are TRBV30 and TRBJ1-5; D is ambiguous. The V gene lost 1 base and the J gene lost 3 bases, with 10 bases spanning the gap. The germline V gene has CDR1 GTSNPN and CDR2 SVGIG (reference sequence). The CDR3 runs to 14 residues.

The gene calls are TRBV25-1 and TRBJ1-3, with a possible D match to TRBD1 (6 bases). Looked up from germline, CDR1 is MGHDK and CDR2 is SYGVNS. This CDR3 has 16 amino acids. Trimming cost V 1 base and J 3 bases, with 13 bases left between them. In DNA form, the CDR3 reads TGTGCCAGCAGTGAATTATCAGGGGCGAGTGGAAACACCATATATTTT. Amino acid sequence: CASSELSGASGNTIYF.

This clone has only one observation. The V gene is TRBV4-3, the J gene TRBJ2-1; weak D call: TRBD1 (6 bases). The germline V gene has CDR1 LGHNA and CDR2 YSLEER. The CDR3 consists of 15 residues. Trimming shortened V by 5 bases and J by 0 bases, and 11 bases separated the two germline ends. CDR3 nucleotides: TGCGCCAGCAGCTTCACAGGGAGCTCCTACAATGAGCAGTTCTTC. This codes for CASSFTGSSYNEQFF.

This rearrangement joins TRBV7-2 to TRBJ2-2; 9 bases agree with TRBD2. V was clipped by 0 bases and J by 1 base; unmatched bases: 3. CDR1 and CDR2 from the germline V gene are SGHTA and FQGNSA. The CDR3 totals 17 residues. CDR3 amino acids: CASSLAVSGGNTGELFF. CDR3 DNA sequence: TGTGCCAGCAGCTTAGCGGTTAGCGGGGGGAACACCGGGGAGCTGTTTTTT.

By proportion, this clone is medium-sized. The rearrangement joins TRBV5-5 to TRBJ1-1; D gene uncertain. This CDR3 comprises 14 residues. CDR1 is SGHKS and CDR2 is YYEKEE in the germline V gene (reference sequence). V shed 2 bases and J shed 0 bases, with 8 bases lying between them. The CDR3 sequence: CASSFVQMNTEAFF. DNA for the CDR3: TGTGCCAGCAGCTTTGTACAGATGAACACTGAAGCTTTCTTT.

CDR3 protein: CASSPGQGFYYGYTF. DNA of the CDR3: TGTGCCAGCAGCCCGGGACAGGGGTTTTACTATGGCTACACCTTC. The chain carries TRBV7-2 and TRBJ1-2; TRBD1 matches 10 bases. V lost 5 bases, J lost 3 bases, and 6 bases stayed unmatched. This CDR3 has 15 residues. Germline CDR1 SGHTA, CDR2 FQGNSA.

The chain is built from TRBV19 and TRBJ1-2; tentative D call: TRBD1 (5 bases). There are 12 residues in the CDR3. V dropped 5 bases and J dropped 7 bases, with 11 bases sitting between them. Per germline, CDR1 LNHDA and CDR2 SQIVND (reference sequence). CDR3 nucleotide sequence: TGTGCCAGTAGTCTGCAGGGAGGTGGCTACACCTTC. This encodes CASSLQGGGYTF.

DNA for the CDR3: TGCAGTGCTAGTAGGGGACAGTCCTGGGGCTACACCTTC. This translates into CSASRGQSWGYTF. The rearrangement links TRBV20-1 to TRBJ1-2; 7 nucleotides agree with TRBD1. Unmatched junction bases numbered 9, after V lost 3 bases and J lost 8 bases. The CDR3 totals 13 residues. Germline loops: CDR1 DFQATT, CDR2 SNEGSKA (reference sequence).

This clone was detected only a few times. The chain combines TRBV19 with TRBJ1-5; D is uncertain. Germline V gives CDR1 LNHDA, CDR2 SQIVND (reference sequence). The V end was cut by 5 bases, the J end by 0 bases, with 5 bases between. The length of the CDR3 is 13 residues. CDR3 nucleotides: TGTGCCAGTAGTCTTAGTAGCAATCAGCCCCAGCATTTT. This translates into CASSLSSNQPQHF.

This clone has a handful of counts. This sequence joins TRBV2 and TRBJ2-7, with 9 positions matching TRBD1. CDR1 is SNHLY and CDR2 is FYNNEI in the germline V gene. The junction had 8 bases not matched to a gene; V was cut back by 8 bases and J by 3 bases. The CDR3 extends over 14 amino acids. DNA of the CDR3: TGTGCCAGCGGTACGGGACAGGGACTCTACGAGCAGTACTTC. Its protein is CASGTGQGLYEQYF.

The chain combines TRBV19 with TRBJ1-6, with D perhaps matching TRBD1 (6 bases). Trimming took off 4 bases at V and 9 bases at J, with 19 bases between the two ends. CDR3 length equals 16 residues. CDR1 and CDR2 from the germline V gene are LNHDA and SQIVND (reference sequence). The CDR3 nucleotides are TGTGCCAGTAGTACGGAAGGGGGTGGACTGGGTTCACCCCTCCACTTT. This gives the protein CASSTEGGGLGSPLHF.

The chain couples TRBV5-1 to TRBJ1-1, with a tentative D call TRBD1 (5 bases). The CDR3 spans 14 residues. The V end lost 4 bases, the J end lost 2 bases, and 12 bases lay between the germline ends. Germline V lookup: CDR1 SGHRS, CDR2 YFSETQ. Here the CDR3 DNA reads TGCGCCAGCAGCCCGGACAACATTAACACTGAAGCTTTCTTT. Translation: CASSPDNINTEAFF.

The V call is TRBV5-5, the J call TRBJ1-5, with D maybe TRBD1 (5 bases). Deletions cut 1 base from V and 0 bases from J, with 8 bases between. CDR3 length: 15 amino acids. CDR1 and CDR2 from the germline V gene are SGHKS and YYEKEE (reference sequence). The DNA for the CDR3 is TGTGCCAGCAGCTTGTGGGACTATAGCAATCAGCCCCAGCATTTT. As protein: CASSLWDYSNQPQHF.